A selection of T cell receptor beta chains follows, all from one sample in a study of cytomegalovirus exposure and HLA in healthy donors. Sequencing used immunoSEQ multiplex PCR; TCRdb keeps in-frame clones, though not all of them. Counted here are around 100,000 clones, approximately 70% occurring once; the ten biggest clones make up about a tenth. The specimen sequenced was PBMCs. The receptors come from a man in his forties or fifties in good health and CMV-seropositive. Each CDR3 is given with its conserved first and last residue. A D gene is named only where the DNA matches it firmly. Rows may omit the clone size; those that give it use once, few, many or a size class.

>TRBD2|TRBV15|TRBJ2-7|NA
CATSLEREGLDEQYF
TGTGCCACCAGCCTCGAGCGGGAGGGCTTGGACGAGCAGTACTTC
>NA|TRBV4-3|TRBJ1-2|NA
CASSQVRGNYGYTF
TGCGCCAGCAGCCAAGTACGGGGGAACTATGGCTACACCTTC
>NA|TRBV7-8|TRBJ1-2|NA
CASSLLDSYGYTF
TGTGCCAGCAGCCTGCTAGACAGCTATGGCTACACCTTC
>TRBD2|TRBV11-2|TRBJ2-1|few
CASSLAGGLEQFF
TGTGCCAGCAGCCTAGCGGGAGGTCTTGAGCAGTTCTTC
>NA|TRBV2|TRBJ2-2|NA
CASSEGARNTGELFF
TGTGCCAGCAGTGAAGGTGCCAGGAACACCGGGGAGCTGTTTTTT
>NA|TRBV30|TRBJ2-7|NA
CAWSRLAYEQYF
TGTGCCTGGAGCAGACTAGCCTACGAGCAGTACTTC
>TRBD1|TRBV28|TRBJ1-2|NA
CASSTRQGASGYTF
TGTGCCAGCAGTACCCGACAGGGGGCTTCCGGCTACACCTTC
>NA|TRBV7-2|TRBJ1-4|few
CASSSREFGANEKLFF
TGTGCCAGCAGCAGCAGGGAATTTGGAGCTAATGAAAAACTGTTTTTT
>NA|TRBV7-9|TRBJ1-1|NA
CASSSYRDTEAFF
TGTGCCAGCTCCTCCTACAGGGACACTGAAGCTTTCTTT
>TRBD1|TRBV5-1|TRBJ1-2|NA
CASYSGTGAVYTF
TGCGCCAGCTATTCCGGGACAGGGGCGGTCTACACCTTC
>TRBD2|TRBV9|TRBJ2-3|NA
CSTSVSSTDTQYF
TGTTCAACTAGCGTATCTAGCACAGATACGCAGTATTTT
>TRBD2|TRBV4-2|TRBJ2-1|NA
CASSQDGTSGYNEQFF
TGTGCCAGCAGCCAAGATGGGACTAGCGGTTACAATGAGCAGTTCTTC
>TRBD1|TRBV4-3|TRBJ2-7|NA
CASSEDRGFYEQYF
TGCGCCAGCAGCGAAGACAGGGGTTTCTACGAGCAGTACTTC
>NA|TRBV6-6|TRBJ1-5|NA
CASSYLSNQPQHF
TGTGCCAGCAGTTACCTCAGCAATCAGCCCCAGCATTTT
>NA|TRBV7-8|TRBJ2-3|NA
CASSSTPGISTDTQYF
TGTGCCAGCAGCTCTACACCGGGGATTAGCACAGATACGCAGTATTTT
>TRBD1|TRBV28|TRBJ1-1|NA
CASSSPRTGGMNTEAFF
TGTGCCAGCAGTTCACCTCGGACAGGGGGCATGAACACTGAAGCTTTCTTT
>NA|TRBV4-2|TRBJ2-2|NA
CASSQAGRFTGELFF
TGTGCCAGCAGCCAAGCTGGCAGGTTCACCGGGGAGCTGTTTTTT
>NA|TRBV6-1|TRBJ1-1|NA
CASSEVQDIEAFF
TGTGCCAGCAGTGAAGTACAGGATATTGAAGCTTTCTTT
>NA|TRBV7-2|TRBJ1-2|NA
CASSLGGGYGYTF
TGTGCCAGCAGCTTAGGTGGAGGGTACGGCTACACCTTC
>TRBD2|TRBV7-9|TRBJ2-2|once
CASSVAGGPDTGELFF
TGTGCCAGCAGCGTAGCGGGAGGGCCTGACACCGGGGAGCTGTTTTTT
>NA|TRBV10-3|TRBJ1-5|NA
CAISEFGSGGPNQPQHF
TGTGCCATCAGTGAGTTTGGTTCCGGGGGTCCTAATCAGCCCCAGCATTTT
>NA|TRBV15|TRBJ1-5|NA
CATSRELHSNQPQHF
TGTGCCACCAGCAGAGAATTACATAGCAATCAGCCCCAGCATTTT
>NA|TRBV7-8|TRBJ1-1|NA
CASSWGGVISINTEAFF
TGTGCCAGCAGCTGGGGGGGGGTAATTAGCATCAACACTGAAGCTTTCTTT
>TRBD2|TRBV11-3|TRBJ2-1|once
CASSPGGRVVNEQFF
TGTGCCAGCAGCCCCGGCGGGAGGGTAGTCAATGAGCAGTTCTTC
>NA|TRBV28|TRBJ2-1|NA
CASSPPWRAYNEQFF
TGTGCCAGCAGTCCCCCGTGGCGGGCGTACAATGAGCAGTTCTTC
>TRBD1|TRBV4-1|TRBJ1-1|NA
CASSQGTGGSEAFF
TGCGCCAGCAGCCAGGGGACAGGGGGCAGTGAAGCTTTCTTT
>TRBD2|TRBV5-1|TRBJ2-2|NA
CASSQNLAGGPTGELFF
TGCGCCAGCAGCCAAAATCTAGCGGGAGGGCCTACCGGGGAGCTGTTTTTT
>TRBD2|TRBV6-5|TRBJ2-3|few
CASSLAGDTQYF
TGTGCCAGCAGCTTAGCGGGAGATACGCAGTATTTT
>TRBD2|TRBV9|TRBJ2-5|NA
CASSRGGRDGGETQYF
TGTGCCAGCAGTCGGGGTGGGCGGGACGGGGGGGAGACCCAGTACTTC
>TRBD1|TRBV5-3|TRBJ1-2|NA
CARSCNPPGGGYTF
TGTGCCAGAAGCTGTAATCCTCCAGGGGGCGGCTACACCTTC
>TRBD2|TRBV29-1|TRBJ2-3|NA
CSVEVAGGTDTQYF
TGCAGCGTTGAGGTAGCGGGGGGAACAGATACGCAGTATTTT
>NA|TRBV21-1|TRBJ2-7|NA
CASSHRDRGYEQYF
TGTGCCAGCAGCCACCGGGACAGGGGGTACGAGCAGTACTTC
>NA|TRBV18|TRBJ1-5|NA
CASSVQGRLSNQPQHF
TGTGCCAGCTCAGTTCAGGGGCGTTTGAGCAATCAGCCCCAGCATTTT
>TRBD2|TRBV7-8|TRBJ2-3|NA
CASSLASGTDTQYF
TGTGCCAGCAGCTTAGCTAGCGGGACAGATACGCAGTATTTT
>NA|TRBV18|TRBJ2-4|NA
CASSPRDTGLMNIQYF
TGTGCCAGCTCACCGAGGGACACTGGACTTATGAACATTCAGTACTTC
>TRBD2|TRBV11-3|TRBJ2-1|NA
CASSLDRPSGSDEQFF
TGTGCCAGCAGCCTCGACCGGCCTAGCGGGAGTGATGAGCAGTTCTTC
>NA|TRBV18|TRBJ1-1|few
CASSPRAGVMNTEAFF
TGTGCCAGCTCACCTAGGGCAGGGGTCATGAACACTGAAGCTTTCTTT
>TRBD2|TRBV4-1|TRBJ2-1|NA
CASSQEWTSGSMHEQFF
TGCGCCAGCAGCCAAGAGTGGACTAGCGGGAGTATGCATGAGCAGTTCTTC
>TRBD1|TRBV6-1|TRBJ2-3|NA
CACWGTDSTDTQYF
TGTGCCTGCTGGGGGACAGATAGCACAGATACGCAGTATTTT
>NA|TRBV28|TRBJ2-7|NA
CASSFRSYSYEQYF
TGTGCCAGCAGTTTTCGGAGTTACTCCTACGAGCAGTACTTC
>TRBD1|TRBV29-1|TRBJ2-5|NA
CSVEGGTGDEETQYF
TGCAGCGTTGAAGGGGGGACAGGGGATGAAGAGACCCAGTACTTC
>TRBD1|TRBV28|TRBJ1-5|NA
CASSRMGQGAGQPQHF
TGTGCCAGCAGTCGCATGGGACAGGGGGCAGGGCAGCCCCAGCATTTT
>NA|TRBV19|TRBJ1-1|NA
CASSSTDLNTEAFF
TGTGCCAGTAGTTCGACAGATTTAAACACTGAAGCTTTCTTT
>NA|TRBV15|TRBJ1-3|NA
CATSRDKGDSGNTIYF
TGTGCCACCAGCAGGGATAAGGGGGACTCTGGAAACACCATATATTTT
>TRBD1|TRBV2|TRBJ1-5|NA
CASSDLGGTGVYQPQHF
TGTGCCAGCAGTGATTTAGGGGGCACAGGGGTTTATCAGCCCCAGCATTTT
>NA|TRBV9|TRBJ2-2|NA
CASSVARDRTRATGELFF
TGTGCCAGCAGCGTAGCTAGGGACAGGACTAGGGCGACCGGGGAGCTGTTTTTT
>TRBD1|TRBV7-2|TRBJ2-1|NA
CASSLDHGDRGRDEQFF
TGTGCCAGCAGCTTAGACCACGGGGACAGGGGTCGGGATGAGCAGTTCTTC
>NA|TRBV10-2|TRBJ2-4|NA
CASSDLAKNIQYF
TGCGCCAGCAGTGACTTAGCCAAAAACATTCAGTACTTC
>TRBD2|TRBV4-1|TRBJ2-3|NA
CASSHGLAGDTQYF
TGCGCCAGCAGCCACGGACTAGCGGGAGATACGCAGTATTTT
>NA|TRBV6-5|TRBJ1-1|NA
CASSYGTNTEAFF
TGTGCCAGCAGTTACGGCACGAACACTGAAGCTTTCTTT
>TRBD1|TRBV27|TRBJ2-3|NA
CASSLRQGSTDTQYF
TGTGCCAGCAGTCTCCGACAGGGGAGCACAGATACGCAGTATTTT
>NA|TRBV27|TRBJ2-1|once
CASSLSVGSSYNEQFF
TGTGCCAGCAGTTTATCCGTGGGGAGCTCCTACAATGAGCAGTTCTTC
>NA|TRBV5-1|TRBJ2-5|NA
CASSSEGWETQYF
TGCGCCAGCAGCTCGGAGGGGTGGGAGACCCAGTACTTC
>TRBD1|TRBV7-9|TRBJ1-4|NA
CASSPDRDREKLFF
TGTGCCAGCAGCCCCGACAGGGACCGGGAAAAACTGTTTTTT
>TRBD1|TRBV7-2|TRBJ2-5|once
CASSPGQVDRKRETQYF
TGTGCCAGCAGCCCTGGACAGGTGGACCGTAAGAGAGAGACCCAGTACTTC
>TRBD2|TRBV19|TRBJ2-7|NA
CASSISSGSGEQYF
TGTGCCAGTAGTATTAGCAGCGGGAGTGGCGAGCAGTACTTC
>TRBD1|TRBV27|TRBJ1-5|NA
CASSGTGPNQPQHF
TGTGCCAGCAGCGGGACAGGCCCTAATCAGCCCCAGCATTTT
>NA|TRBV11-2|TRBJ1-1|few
CASSLEGGSYEAFF
TGTGCCAGCAGCTTAGAGGGGGGAAGTTATGAAGCTTTCTTT
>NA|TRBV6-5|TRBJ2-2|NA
CASSSDTTSTGELFF
TGTGCCAGCAGTTCCGATACGACTAGTACCGGGGAGCTGTTTTTT
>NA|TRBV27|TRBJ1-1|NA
CASSLEGRNTEAFF
TGTGCCAGCAGTTTAGAGGGCAGGAACACTGAAGCTTTCTTT